The rows below give T cell receptor beta chains drawn from one sample of a study of monozygotic twins with inflammatory bowel disease. TCRdb re-called the 5' RACE reads, yielding one record per CDR3 amino acid sequence without DNA. The specimen's table records approximately 400,000 distinct CDR3 sequences. Specimen: blood. The receptors stem from a human donor with ulcerative colitis or Crohn's disease, or a healthy co-twin of an affected twin (not recorded which). Both conserved end residues are part of each CDR3.

>TRBJ2-7|TRBV20-1
CSARDRGGYEQYF
>TRBJ1-1|TRBV7-9
CASSLTGFNTEAFF
>TRBJ2-7|TRBV20-1
CSARDGAGGPYQQYF
>TRBJ2-3|TRBV28
CASSLNEYTDTQYF
>TRBJ1-1|TRBV20-1
CSASRSGLEALF
>TRBJ2-2|TRBV5-6
CASSPGLAGAPGTGELFF
>TRBJ2-3|TRBV24-1
CATSVPGAGDTQYF
>TRBJ2-5|TRBV19
CASSGTVQETQYF
>TRBJ2-3|TRBV10-3
CAISSGPQSTDTQYF
>TRBJ2-3|TRBV4-2
CASSLQTRGADTQYF
>TRBJ2-3|TRBV10-1
CASSDRLSTDTQYF
>TRBJ2-7|TRBV28
CASSLVYGFEQYF
>TRBJ2-7|TRBV6-5
CASSRIRDRAIYEQYF
>TRBJ2-2|TRBV11-3
CASSKGSGGELFF
>TRBJ1-1|TRBV20-1
CSARILEGRTEAFF
>TRBJ2-2|TRBV7-3
CASSPSGRAFTGELFF
>TRBJ2-7|TRBV6-5
CASSYSEGAYEQYF
>TRBJ1-2|TRBV3-1
CASSQGRPGGAGYGYTF
>TRBJ2-7|TRBV28
CASSGGQGSSYEQYF
>TRBJ2-2|TRBV12-3/TRBV12-4
CASKREGYTGELFF
>TRBJ1-4|TRBV5-1
CASSLSGTSNEKLFF
>TRBJ2-2|TRBV5-4
CASSLAGGGELFF
>TRBJ2-7|TRBV3-1
CASSHAPSSYEQYF
>TRBJ2-6|TRBV24-1
CATSDPTGPSGANVLTF
>TRBJ1-2|TRBV12-3/TRBV12-4
CASQGDTYGYTF
>TRBJ2-1|TRBV11-2
CASSLDPLANEQFF
>TRBJ2-5|TRBV20-1
CSARGTPRTSGQETQYF
>TRBJ2-5|TRBV20-1
CSARAQAQETQYF
>TRBJ2-1|TRBV6-1
CASREGPGLDYNEQFF
>TRBJ2-5|TRBV3-1
CASSQSMGTSPGRPETQYF
>TRBJ2-4|TRBV12-3/TRBV12-4
CASTLGTSGLGIQYF
>TRBJ2-7|TRBV3-1
CASKGPLMWGYEQYF
>TRBJ2-1|TRBV20-1
CSARATYNEQFF
>TRBJ2-5|TRBV5-6
CASSFRGGPETQYF
>TRBJ2-7|TRBV20-1
CSAWPSSGRATYEQYF
>TRBJ2-3|TRBV5-1
CASSPGTGGPTDTQYF
>TRBJ1-4|TRBV29-1
CSVTARNEKLFF
>TRBJ2-3|TRBV6-1
CASSRDSRTDTQYF
>TRBJ1-1|TRBV27
CASSLRADREAFF
>TRBJ1-6|TRBV20-1
CSARDRGNNSPLHF
>TRBJ2-1|TRBV20-1
CSASRGGNEQFF
>TRBJ1-2|TRBV2
CASSERTGTLYGYTF
>TRBJ2-1|TRBV7-2
CASSLRLAGNSNEQFF
>TRBJ1-1|TRBV7-2
CASSLAGVLDTEAFF
>TRBJ1-3|TRBV7-9
CASSLPGVGNTIYF
>TRBJ1-2|TRBV5-1
CASSPGTGGWSGGYTF